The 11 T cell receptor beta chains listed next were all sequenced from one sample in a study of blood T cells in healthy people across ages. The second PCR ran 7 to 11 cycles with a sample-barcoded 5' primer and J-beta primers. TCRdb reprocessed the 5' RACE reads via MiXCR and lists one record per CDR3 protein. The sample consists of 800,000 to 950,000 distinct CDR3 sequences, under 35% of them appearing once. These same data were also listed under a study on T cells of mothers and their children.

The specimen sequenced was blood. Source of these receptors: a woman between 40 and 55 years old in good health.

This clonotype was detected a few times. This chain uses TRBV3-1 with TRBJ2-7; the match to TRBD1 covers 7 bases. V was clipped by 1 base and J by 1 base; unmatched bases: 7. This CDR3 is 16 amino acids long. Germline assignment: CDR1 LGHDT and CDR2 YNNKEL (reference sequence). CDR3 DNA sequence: TGTGCCAGCAGCCAAGGACTGGACAGGTATTCCTACGAGCAGTACTTC. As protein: CASSQGLDRYSYEQYF.

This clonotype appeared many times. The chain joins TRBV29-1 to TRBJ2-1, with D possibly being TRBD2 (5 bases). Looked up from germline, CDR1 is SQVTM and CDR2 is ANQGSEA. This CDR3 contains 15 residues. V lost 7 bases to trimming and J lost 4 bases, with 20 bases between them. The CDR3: CSALTGETDYNEQFF. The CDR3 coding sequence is TGCAGCGCCCTAACCGGGGAGACTGATTACAATGAGCAGTTCTTC.

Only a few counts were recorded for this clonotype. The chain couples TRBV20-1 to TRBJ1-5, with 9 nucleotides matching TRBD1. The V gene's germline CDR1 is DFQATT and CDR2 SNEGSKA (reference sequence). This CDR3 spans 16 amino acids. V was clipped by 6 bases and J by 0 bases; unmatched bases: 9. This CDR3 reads CSAGRTGANSNQPQHF. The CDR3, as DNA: TGCAGTGCAGGGAGGACAGGGGCTAATAGCAATCAGCCCCAGCATTTT.

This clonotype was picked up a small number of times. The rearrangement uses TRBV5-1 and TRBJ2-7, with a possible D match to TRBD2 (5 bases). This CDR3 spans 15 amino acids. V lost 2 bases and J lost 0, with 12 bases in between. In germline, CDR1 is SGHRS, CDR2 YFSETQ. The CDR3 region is CASSFLIGVSYEQYF. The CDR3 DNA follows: TGCGCCAGCAGCTTTTTGATCGGGGTCTCCTACGAGCAGTACTTC.

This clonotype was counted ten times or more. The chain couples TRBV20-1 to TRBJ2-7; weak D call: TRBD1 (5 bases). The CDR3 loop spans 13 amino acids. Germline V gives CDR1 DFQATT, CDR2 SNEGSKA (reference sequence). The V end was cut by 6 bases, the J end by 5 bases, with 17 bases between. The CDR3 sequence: CSAPRTPADEQYF. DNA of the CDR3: TGCAGTGCCCCTAGGACACCGGCGGACGAGCAGTACTTC.

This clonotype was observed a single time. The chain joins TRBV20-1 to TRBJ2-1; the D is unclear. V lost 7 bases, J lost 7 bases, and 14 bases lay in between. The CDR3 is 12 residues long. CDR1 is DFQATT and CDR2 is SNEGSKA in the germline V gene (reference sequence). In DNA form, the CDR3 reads TGCAGTGTCAAAACACCTCGGAATGAGCAGTTCTTC. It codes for CSVKTPRNEQFF.

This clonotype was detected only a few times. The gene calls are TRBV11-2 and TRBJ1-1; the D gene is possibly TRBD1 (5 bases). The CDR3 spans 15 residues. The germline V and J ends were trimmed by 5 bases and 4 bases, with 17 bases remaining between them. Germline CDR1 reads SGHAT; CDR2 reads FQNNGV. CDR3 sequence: CASSTGGGGTTEAFF. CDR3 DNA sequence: TGTGCCAGCAGCACCGGCGGCGGGGGGACCACTGAAGCTTTCTTT.

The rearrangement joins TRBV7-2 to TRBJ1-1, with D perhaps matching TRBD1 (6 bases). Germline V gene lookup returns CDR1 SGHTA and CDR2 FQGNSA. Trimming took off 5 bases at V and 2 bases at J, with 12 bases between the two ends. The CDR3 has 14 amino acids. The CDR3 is CASSPSGVNTEAFF. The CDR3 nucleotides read TGTGCCAGCAGCCCGTCAGGGGTAAACACTGAAGCTTTCTTT.

CDR3 in amino acids: CASSGTSCNEQFF. CDR3 bases: TGTGCCAGCAGTGGGACTAGCTGCAATGAGCAGTTCTTC. The chain links TRBV27 to TRBJ2-1; 9 bases fit TRBD2. With V trimmed by 5 bases and J by 6 bases, 2 bases remained unmatched. Germline CDR1 MNHEY, CDR2 SMNVEV (reference sequence). This CDR3 has 13 residues.

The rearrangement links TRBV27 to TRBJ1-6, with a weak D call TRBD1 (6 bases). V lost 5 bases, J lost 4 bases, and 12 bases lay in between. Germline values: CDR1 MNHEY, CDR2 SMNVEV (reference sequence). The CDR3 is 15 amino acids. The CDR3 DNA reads TGTGCCAGCAGTACCTTACAGGGTTATAATTCACCCCTCCACTTT. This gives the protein CASSTLQGYNSPLHF.

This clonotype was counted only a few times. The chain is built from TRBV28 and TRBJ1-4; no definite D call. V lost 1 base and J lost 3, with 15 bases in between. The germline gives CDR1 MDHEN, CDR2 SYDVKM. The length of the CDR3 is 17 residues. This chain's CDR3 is CASSLSSVPGSNEKLFF. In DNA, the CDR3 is TGTGCCAGCAGTTTATCTTCGGTACCCGGGTCTAATGAAAAACTGTTTTTT.